One and the same sample provided the 11 T cell receptor beta chains below, sequenced in a study of vaccination and CD4 T cells after COVID-19. These TCRs are of unknown antigen specificity. The time point was: late sampling 161 to 241 days after vaccination in three convalescent patients. Treatment described: roughly 11-day PBMC culture with coronavirus spike peptide pools or control peptides (ViraFEST assay). Oncomine TCR Beta short-read sequencing was applied to DNA from cultured CD4+ T cells. TCRdb redid the calling of the PCR reads with MiXCR, one entry per CDR3 protein. The sample shows tens of thousands of distinct CDR3 sequences, 30% to 45% of them seen only once. Here the sequenced sample was CD4+ T cells from blood, cultured in vitro, taken about 7 months after SARS-CoV-2 vaccination. The receptor source for this set is a human donor who had recovered from COVID-19.

A single count supports this clonotype. The gene calls are TRBV28 and TRBJ2-3; 11 bases fit TRBD2. This CDR3 contains 16 residues. J was trimmed by 2 bases and V by 5 bases; bases with no gene match: 6. Germline lookup yields CDR1 MDHEN and CDR2 SYDVKM. CDR3 loop: CASSPGTSGYTDTQYF. CDR3 DNA sequence: TGTGCCAGCAGTCCAGGGACTAGCGGATACACAGATACGCAGTATTTT.

The V gene is TRBV24-1, the J gene TRBJ2-2; D is unclear. This CDR3 has 13 residues. V was clipped by 7 bases and J by 4 bases, with 9 bases between them. The V gene's germline CDR1 is KGHDR and CDR2 SFDVKD. This chain's CDR3 is CATSQVSTGELFF. In DNA form, the CDR3 reads TGTGCCACCAGCCAAGTTAGCACCGGGGAGCTGTTTTTT.

The chain uses TRBV6-1 and TRBJ1-5; 8 nucleotides align to TRBD1. Unmatched junction bases numbered 8, after V lost 5 bases and J lost 5 bases. CDR1 MNHNS and CDR2 SASEGT come from the germline V gene. This CDR3 is built from 15 residues. CDR3 DNA sequence: TGTGCCAGCAGTAGACGCAGGGGGCCGGATCAGCCCCAGCATTTT. As protein: CASSRRRGPDQPQHF.

This chain links TRBV5-4 with TRBJ2-7, with 11 bases matching TRBD2. The CDR3 runs 15 residues. V trimming: 5 bases; J trimming: 4 bases; junction bases outside the gene matches: 8. Germline assignment: CDR1 SGHNT and CDR2 YYREEE (reference sequence). CDR3 nucleotides: TGTGCCAGCAGTCCCGGACTAGCGGGTCTATACGAGCAGTACTTC. Translating gives CASSPGLAGLYEQYF.

The chain couples TRBV19 to TRBJ1-5; 7 bases are a match to TRBD1. The trim removed 7 bases at V and 7 bases at J, leaving 7 bases unmatched. The CDR3 length is 13 residues. The V gene's germline CDR1 is LNHDA and CDR2 SQIVND (reference sequence). The CDR3 loop reads CASTPDRTQPQHF. DNA for the CDR3: TGTGCCAGTACCCCGGACAGGACCCAGCCCCAGCATTTT.

This rearrangement joins TRBV28 to TRBJ1-2; the D gene is possibly TRBD1 (5 bases). From germline, CDR1 is MDHEN and CDR2 SYDVKM. V lost 2 bases, J lost 4 bases, and 14 bases lay in between. The CDR3 contains 15 residues. The CDR3 loop reads CASSLGGVVGYGYTF. The CDR3 nucleotides read TGTGCCAGCAGTTTAGGGGGGGTGGTAGGCTATGGCTACACCTTC.

The chain combines TRBV20-1 with TRBJ2-3, with TRBD2 matching 11 bases. The germline V gene has CDR1 DFQATT and CDR2 SNEGSKA (reference sequence). Trimming took 6 bases from V and 5 from J; bases not matched to a gene: 10. This CDR3 is 15 amino acids long. CDR3 bases: TGCAGTGCCCAGGGACTAGCGGAAATGGGAGATACGCAGTATTTT. This sequence encodes CSAQGLAEMGDTQYF.

V is TRBV20-1 and J is TRBJ1-2, with a weak D call TRBD1 (6 bases). V was trimmed by 3 bases and J by 4 bases, leaving 18 bases between them. Per germline, CDR1 DFQATT and CDR2 SNEGSKA (reference sequence). The CDR3 has 15 amino acids. CDR3 sequence (DNA): TGCAGTGCTAGGGACTCGGGGGGGGCCCCCTATGGCTACACCTTC. Its protein is CSARDSGGAPYGYTF.

This chain connects TRBV7-3 to TRBJ2-3, with no clear D. The CDR3 covers 15 residues. Trimming took off 5 bases at V and 0 bases at J, with 12 bases between the two ends. Per germline, CDR1 SGHTA and CDR2 FQGTGA. CDR3 protein: CASSPNPASTDTQYF. The CDR3, as DNA: TGTGCCAGCAGCCCCAACCCGGCTAGCACAGATACGCAGTATTTT.

The chain recombines TRBV19 with TRBJ2-5; D not certain. The CDR3 totals 16 residues. The ends were cut back, 10 bases at V and 0 bases at J, with 21 bases in the middle. Germline-derived CDR1 and CDR2 are LNHDA and SQIVND (reference sequence). The CDR3 loop reads CAMRLPAETYQETQYF. CDR3 in DNA: TGTGCCATGAGGCTCCCGGCAGAAACATACCAAGAGACCCAGTACTTC.

This clonotype was seen a few times. This chain links TRBV20-1 with TRBJ2-5, with D possibly being TRBD2 (5 bases). The CDR3 consists of 14 residues. Germline V gene data show CDR1 as DFQATT and CDR2 as SNEGSKA (reference sequence). Trimming left V 1 base short and J 3 bases short, with 12 bases between. The CDR3 loop reads CSARVPADEETQYF. The CDR3 coding sequence is TGCAGTGCTAGAGTCCCAGCGGACGAAGAGACCCAGTACTTC.